The T cell receptor (beta chain) described here comes from a study of shared clonotypes between healthy human individuals. CDR1 is KGHSH and CDR2 is LQKENI in the germline V gene. CDR3 size: 14 residues. Unmatched junction bases numbered 7, after V lost 0 bases and J lost 16 bases. All donors were Caucasian adults living in Nashville, Tennessee. The data were produced by immunoSEQ multiplex PCR, yet TCRdb's version contains in-frame clones alone and is incomplete. There are under 1,100,000 clones in the sample; approximately 80% occur only once, and around 0.61% lies in the top ten. The source is a man between 18 and 29 years old in good health. Some clones in this sample may be carry-over from other donors' samples. Sequencing was performed on memory CD4+ T cells from PBMCs. Subset specified: CD45RA-negative fraction. The rearrangement joins TRBV18 to TRBJ2-1, with 12 bases that match TRBD2. CDR3 residues: CASSPPLAGGQFFF. Here the CDR3 DNA reads TGTGCCAGCTCACCACCGCTAGCGGGAGGGCAATTCTTCTTC. The whole variable domain, remainder taken from reference TRBV18 and TRBJ2-1, is NAGVMQNPRHLVRRRGQEARLRCSPMKGHSHVYWYRQLPEEGLKFMVYLQKENIIDESGMPKERFSAEFPKEGPSILRIQQVVRGDSAAYFCASSPPLAGGQFFFGPGTRLTVL.